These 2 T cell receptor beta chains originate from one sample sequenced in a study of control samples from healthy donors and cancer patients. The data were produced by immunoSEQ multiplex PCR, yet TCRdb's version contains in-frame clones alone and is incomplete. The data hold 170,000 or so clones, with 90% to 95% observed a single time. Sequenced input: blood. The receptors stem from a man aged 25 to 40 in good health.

The CDR3 DNA reads as TGTGCCAGCAGCCTAGCCCCCCTGGGGGCAAGCTCCTACAATGAGCAGTTCTTC. This codes for CASSLAPLGASSYNEQFF. The J gene is TRBJ2-1, the V gene TRBV9; D possibly corresponds to TRBD1 (6 bases). V lost 4 bases, J lost 0 bases, and 20 bases lay in between. The CDR3 covers 18 residues. Germline CDR1 reads SGDLS; CDR2 reads YYNGEE.

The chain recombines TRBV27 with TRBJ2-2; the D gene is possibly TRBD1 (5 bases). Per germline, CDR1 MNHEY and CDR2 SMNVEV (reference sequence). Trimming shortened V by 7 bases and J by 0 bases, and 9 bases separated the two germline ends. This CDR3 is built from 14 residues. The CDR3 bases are TGTGCCAGCATGCGACAGCCGAACACCGGGGAGCTGTTTTTT. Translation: CASMRQPNTGELFF.